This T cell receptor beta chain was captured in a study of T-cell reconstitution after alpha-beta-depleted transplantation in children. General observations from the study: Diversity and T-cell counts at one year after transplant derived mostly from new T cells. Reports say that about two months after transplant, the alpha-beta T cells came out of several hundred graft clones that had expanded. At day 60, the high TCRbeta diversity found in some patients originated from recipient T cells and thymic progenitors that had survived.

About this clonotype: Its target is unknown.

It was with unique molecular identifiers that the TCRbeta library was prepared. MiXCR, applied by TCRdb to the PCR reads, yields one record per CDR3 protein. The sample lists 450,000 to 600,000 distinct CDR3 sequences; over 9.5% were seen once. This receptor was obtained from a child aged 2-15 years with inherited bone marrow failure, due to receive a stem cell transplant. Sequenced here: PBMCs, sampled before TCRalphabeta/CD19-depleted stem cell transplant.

The chain's CDR3 is CAISEPGVGPKLYEQYF. CDR3 bases: TGTGCCATCAGTGAGCCAGGGGTGGGCCCTAAGCTCTACGAGCAGTACTTC. The chain combines TRBV10-3 with TRBJ2-7, with a weak D call TRBD1 (6 bases). Trimming took off 2 bases at V and 3 bases at J, with 20 bases between the two ends. The germline gives CDR1 ENHRY, CDR2 SYGVKD. This CDR3 is 17 amino acids long.